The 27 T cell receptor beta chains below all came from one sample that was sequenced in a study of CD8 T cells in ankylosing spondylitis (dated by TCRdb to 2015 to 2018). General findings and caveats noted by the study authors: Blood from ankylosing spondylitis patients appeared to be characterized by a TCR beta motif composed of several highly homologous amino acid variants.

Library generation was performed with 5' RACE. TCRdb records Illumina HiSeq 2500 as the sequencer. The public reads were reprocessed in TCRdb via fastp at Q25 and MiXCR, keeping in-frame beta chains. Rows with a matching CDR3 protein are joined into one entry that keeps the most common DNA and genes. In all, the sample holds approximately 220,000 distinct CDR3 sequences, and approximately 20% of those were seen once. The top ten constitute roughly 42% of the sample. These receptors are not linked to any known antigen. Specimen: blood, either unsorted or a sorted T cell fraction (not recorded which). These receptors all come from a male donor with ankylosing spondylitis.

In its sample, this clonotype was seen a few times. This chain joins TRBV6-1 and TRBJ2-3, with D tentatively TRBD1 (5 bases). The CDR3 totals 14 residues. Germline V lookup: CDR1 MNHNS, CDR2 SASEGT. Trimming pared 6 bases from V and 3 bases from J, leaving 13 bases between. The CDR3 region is CASSPTTVTDTQYF. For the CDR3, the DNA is TGTGCCAGCAGCCCAACGACAGTAACAGATACGCAGTATTTT.

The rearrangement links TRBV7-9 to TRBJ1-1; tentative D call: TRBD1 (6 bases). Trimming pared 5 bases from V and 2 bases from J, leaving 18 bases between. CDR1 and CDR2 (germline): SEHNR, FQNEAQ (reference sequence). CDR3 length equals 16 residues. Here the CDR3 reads CASSPRDILTNTEAFF. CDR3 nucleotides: TGTGCCAGCAGCCCGCGGGACATCCTCACCAACACTGAAGCTTTCTTT.

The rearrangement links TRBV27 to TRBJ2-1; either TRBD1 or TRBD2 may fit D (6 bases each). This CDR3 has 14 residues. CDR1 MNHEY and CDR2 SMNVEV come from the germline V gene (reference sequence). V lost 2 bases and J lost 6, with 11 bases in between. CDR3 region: CASSLIGGFNEQFF. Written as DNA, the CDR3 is TGTGCCAGCAGTTTAATAGGGGGGTTCAATGAGCAGTTCTTC.

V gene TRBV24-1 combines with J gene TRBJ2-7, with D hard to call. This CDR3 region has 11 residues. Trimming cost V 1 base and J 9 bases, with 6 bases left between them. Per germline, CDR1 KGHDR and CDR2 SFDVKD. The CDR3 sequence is CATSDFVAQYF. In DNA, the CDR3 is TGTGCCACCAGTGATTTTGTCGCGCAGTACTTC.

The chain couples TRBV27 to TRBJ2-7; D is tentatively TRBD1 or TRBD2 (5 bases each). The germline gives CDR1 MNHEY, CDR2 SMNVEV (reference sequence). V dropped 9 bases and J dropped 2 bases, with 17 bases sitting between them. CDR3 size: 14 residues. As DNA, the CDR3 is TGTGCCAGACGATACGACTGGGGGACCTACGAGCAGTACTTC. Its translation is CARRYDWGTYEQYF.

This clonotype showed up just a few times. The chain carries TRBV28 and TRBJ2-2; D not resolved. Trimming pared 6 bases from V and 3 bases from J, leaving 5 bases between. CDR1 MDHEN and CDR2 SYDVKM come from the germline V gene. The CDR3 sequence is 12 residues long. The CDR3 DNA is TGTGCCAGCAGGGAGTACACCGGGGAGCTGTTTTTT. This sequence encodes CASREYTGELFF.

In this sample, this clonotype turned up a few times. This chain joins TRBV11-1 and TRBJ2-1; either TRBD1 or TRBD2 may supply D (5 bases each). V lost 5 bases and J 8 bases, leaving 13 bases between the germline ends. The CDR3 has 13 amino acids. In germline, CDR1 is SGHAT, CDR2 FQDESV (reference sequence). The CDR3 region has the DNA TGTGCCAGCAGCCAACACGGGGCCTATGAGCAGTTCTTC. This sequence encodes CASSQHGAYEQFF.

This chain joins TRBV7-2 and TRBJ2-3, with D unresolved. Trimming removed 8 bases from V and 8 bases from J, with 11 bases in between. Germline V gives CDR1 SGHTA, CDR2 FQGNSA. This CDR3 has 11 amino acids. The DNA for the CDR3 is TGTGCCAGCCTTGCCGATTTTACGCAGTATTTT. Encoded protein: CASLADFTQYF.

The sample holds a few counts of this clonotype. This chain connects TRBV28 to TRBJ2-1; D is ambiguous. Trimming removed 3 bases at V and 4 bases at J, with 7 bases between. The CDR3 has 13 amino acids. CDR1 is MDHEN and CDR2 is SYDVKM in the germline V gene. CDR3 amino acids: CASSFSRYNEQFF. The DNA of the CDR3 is TGTGCCAGCAGTTTTTCCCGTTACAATGAGCAGTTCTTC.

CDR3 protein: CSSNRVDGYEQYF. CDR3 nucleotide sequence: TGCAGCTCTAATCGGGTGGACGGCTACGAGCAGTACTTC. V and J are TRBV20-1 and TRBJ2-7; D is unresolved. Germline V CDR1 and CDR2: DFQATT, SNEGSKA (reference sequence). The CDR3 has 13 amino acids.

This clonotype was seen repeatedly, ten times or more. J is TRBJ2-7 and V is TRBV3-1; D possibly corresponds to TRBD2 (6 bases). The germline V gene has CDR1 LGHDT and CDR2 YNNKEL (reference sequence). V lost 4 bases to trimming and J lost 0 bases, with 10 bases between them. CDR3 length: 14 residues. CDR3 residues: CASSRDSSSYEQYF. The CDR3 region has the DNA TGTGCCAGCAGCCGGGACTCCAGCTCCTACGAGCAGTACTTC.

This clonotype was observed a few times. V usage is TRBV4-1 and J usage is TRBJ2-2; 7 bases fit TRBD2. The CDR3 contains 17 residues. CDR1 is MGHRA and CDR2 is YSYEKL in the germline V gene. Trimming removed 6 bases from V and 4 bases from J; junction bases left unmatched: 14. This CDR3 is CASSTPYQGGSTGELFF. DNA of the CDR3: TGCGCCAGCAGTACACCTTATCAGGGAGGGAGCACCGGGGAGCTGTTTTTT.

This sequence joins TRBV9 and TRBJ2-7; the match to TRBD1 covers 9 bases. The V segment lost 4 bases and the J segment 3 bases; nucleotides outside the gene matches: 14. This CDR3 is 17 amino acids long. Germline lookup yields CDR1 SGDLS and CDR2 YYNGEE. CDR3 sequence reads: CASSPGQGLGFFYEQYF. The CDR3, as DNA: TGTGCCAGCAGCCCCGGACAGGGGTTAGGATTTTTCTACGAGCAGTACTTC.

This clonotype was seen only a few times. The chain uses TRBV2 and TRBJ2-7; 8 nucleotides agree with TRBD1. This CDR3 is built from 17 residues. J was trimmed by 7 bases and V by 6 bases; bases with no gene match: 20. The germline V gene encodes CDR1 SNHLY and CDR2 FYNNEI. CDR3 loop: CASRARGTGNSRGEQYF. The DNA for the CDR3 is TGTGCCAGCAGAGCCCGGGGGACAGGCAATTCACGGGGTGAGCAGTACTTC.

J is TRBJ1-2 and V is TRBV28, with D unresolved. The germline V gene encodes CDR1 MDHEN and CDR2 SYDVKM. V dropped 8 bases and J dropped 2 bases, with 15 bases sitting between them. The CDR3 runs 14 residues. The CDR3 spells CASQVVGQNYGYTF. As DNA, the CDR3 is TGTGCCAGCCAGGTTGTCGGTCAGAACTATGGCTACACCTTC.

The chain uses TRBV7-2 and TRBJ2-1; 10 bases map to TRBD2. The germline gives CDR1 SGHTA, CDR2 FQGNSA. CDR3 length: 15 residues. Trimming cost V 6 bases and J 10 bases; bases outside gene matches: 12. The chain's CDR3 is CASSTLTSGPVEQFF. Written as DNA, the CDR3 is TGTGCCAGCAGTACTTTGACTAGCGGGCCAGTCGAGCAGTTCTTC.

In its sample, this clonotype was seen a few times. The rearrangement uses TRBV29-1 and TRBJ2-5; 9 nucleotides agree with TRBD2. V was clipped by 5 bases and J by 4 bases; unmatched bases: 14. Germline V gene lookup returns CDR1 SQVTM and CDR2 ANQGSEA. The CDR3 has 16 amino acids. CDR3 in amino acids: CSVTLRGGALGETQYF. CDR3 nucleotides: TGCAGCGTTACCCTCCGCGGGGGGGCGTTAGGAGAGACCCAGTACTTC.

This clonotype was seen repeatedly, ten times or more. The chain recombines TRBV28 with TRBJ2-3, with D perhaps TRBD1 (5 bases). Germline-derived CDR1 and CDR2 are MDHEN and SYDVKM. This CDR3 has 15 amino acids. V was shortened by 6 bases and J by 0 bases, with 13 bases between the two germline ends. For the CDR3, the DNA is TGTGCCAGCAGCCGCACCCAGGGTAGCACAGATACGCAGTATTTT. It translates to CASSRTQGSTDTQYF. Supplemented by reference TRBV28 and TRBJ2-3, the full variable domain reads DVKVTQSSRYLVKRTGEKVFLECVQDMDHENMFWYRQDPGLGLRLIYFSYDVKMKEKGDIPEGYSVSREKKERFSLILESASTNQTSMYLCASSRTQGSTDTQYFGPGTRLTVL.

The DNA for the CDR3 is TGTGCCAGCACCACTGGGGCGGGAGATAAGTACTTC. Translating it yields CASTTGAGDKYF. The gene calls are TRBV27 and TRBJ2-7, with 7 bases lining up with TRBD2. The germline V gene encodes CDR1 MNHEY and CDR2 SMNVEV (reference sequence). J lost 11 bases, V lost 7 bases, and 11 bases had no gene match. CDR3 length: 12 amino acids.

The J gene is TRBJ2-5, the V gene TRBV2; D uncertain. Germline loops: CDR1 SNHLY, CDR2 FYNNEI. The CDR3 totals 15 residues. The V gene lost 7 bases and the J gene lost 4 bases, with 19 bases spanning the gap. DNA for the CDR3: TGTGCCAGCACCATAACGGGTGACCTCCGAGAGACCCAGTACTTC. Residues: CASTITGDLRETQYF.

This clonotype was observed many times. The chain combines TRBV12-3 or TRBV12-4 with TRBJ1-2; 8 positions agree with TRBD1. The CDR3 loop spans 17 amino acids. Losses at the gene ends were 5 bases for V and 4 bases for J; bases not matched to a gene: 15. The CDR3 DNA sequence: TGTGCCAGCAGTCCTCACGATCGGGACAGGCCCACCTATGGCTACACCTTC. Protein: CASSPHDRDRPTYGYTF.

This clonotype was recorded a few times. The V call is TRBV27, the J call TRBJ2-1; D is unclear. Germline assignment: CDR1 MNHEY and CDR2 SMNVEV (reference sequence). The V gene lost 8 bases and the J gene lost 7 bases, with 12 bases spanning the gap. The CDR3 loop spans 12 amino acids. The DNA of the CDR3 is TGTGCCAGCCTTTCAGGTGGAAATGAGCAGTTCTTC. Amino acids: CASLSGGNEQFF.

Here the CDR3 DNA reads TGTGCCAGCAGTGTACTAGCGGGGGTCGCCTACGAGCAGTACTTC. It specifies CASSVLAGVAYEQYF. The V and J genes are TRBV6-2 or TRBV6-3 and TRBJ2-7; 11 nucleotides match TRBD2. V shed 5 bases, J shed 2 bases, and the junction held 5 bases outside the gene matches. The CDR3 length is 15 residues. Germline CDR1 reads MNHEY; CDR2 reads SVGEGT.

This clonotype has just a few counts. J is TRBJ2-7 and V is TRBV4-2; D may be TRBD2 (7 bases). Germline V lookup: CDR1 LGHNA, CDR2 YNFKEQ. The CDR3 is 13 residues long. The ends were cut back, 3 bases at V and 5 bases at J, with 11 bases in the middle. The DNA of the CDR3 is TGTGCCAGCAGCCACGGGGGGCAGAACGAGCAGTACTTC. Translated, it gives CASSHGGQNEQYF.

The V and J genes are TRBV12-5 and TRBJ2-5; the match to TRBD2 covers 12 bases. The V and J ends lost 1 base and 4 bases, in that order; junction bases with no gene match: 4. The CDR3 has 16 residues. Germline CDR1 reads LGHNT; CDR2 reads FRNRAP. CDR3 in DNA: TGTGCTAGTGGTTTGGGACTAGCGGGAGCAGCAGAGACCCAGTACTTC. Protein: CASGLGLAGAAETQYF.

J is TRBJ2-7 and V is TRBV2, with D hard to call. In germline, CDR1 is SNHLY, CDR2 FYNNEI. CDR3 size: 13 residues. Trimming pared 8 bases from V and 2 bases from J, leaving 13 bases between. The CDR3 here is CASGGQTTYEQYF. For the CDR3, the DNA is TGTGCCAGCGGCGGTCAAACTACCTACGAGCAGTACTTC.

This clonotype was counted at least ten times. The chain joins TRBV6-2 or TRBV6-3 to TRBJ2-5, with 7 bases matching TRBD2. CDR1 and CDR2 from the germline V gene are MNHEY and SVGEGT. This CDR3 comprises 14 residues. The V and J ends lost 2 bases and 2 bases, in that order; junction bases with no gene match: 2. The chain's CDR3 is CASSYGGGQETQYF. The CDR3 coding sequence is TGTGCCAGCAGTTACGGGGGGGGGCAAGAGACCCAGTACTTC.